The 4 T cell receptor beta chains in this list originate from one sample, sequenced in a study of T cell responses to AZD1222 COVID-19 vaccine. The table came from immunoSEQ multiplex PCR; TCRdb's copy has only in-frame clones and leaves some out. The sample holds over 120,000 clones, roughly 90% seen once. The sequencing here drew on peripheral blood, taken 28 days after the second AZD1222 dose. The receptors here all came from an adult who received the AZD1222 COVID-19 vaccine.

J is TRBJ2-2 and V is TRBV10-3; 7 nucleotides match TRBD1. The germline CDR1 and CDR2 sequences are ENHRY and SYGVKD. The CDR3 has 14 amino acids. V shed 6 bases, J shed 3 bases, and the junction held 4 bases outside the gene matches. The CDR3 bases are TGTGCCATCAGGGGGACAGAGGACACCGGGGAGCTGTTTTTT. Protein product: CAIRGTEDTGELFF.

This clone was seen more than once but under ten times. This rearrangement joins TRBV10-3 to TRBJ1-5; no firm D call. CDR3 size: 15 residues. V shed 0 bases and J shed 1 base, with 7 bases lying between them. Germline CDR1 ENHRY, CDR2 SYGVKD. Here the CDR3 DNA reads TGTGCCATCAGTGAGTCGCGCCAGAGCAATCAGCCCCAGCATTTT. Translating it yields CAISESRQSNQPQHF.

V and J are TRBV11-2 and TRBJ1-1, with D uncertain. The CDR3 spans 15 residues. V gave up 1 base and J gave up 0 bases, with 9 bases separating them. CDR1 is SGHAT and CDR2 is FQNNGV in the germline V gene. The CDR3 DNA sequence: TGTGCCAGCAGCTTAGGGGCCCGGGTGAACACTGAAGCTTTCTTT. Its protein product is CASSLGARVNTEAFF.

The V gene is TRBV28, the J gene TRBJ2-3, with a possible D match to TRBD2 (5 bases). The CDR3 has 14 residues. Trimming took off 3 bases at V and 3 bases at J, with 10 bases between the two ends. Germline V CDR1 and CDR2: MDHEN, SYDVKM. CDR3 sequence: CASSLPGGTDTQYF. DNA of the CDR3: TGTGCCAGCAGTTTGCCCGGCGGGACAGATACGCAGTATTTT.